This T cell receptor beta chain was recorded in a study of T cells after yellow fever vaccination. The study, taken as a whole, reports: Subsequent booster samples again held most clones from primary vaccination (less than 98% CD4, approximately 85% CD8). Although the secondary response was weaker, it peaked faster, at day 5 versus 15. The CD4 and CD8 compartments had a small share of their clonotypes in common.

Universal primer sites and UMIs were introduced during 5'RACE template-switching synthesis of TCR cDNA. TCRdb recomputed calls from the 5' RACE reads with MiXCR, one row per CDR3 protein. The sample lists about 240,000 distinct CDR3 sequences, roughly 4% occurring once. Many counts were recorded for this clonotype. Antigen unknown. V shed 4 bases and J shed 8 bases, with 14 bases lying between them. This CDR3 has 13 amino acids. The V gene's germline CDR1 is SGHTA and CDR2 FQGNSA. The sample consisted of PBMCs, taken 15 days after the yellow fever booster vaccination. The chain links TRBV7-2 to TRBJ1-1, with a weak D call TRBD1 (5 bases). The sequence was obtained from a man aged 18 to 30 who received the YFV17D yellow fever vaccine. The CDR3 DNA reads as TGTGCCAGCAGCTACCTTCTTAGGGGCGAAGCTTTCTTT. The encoded protein is CASSYLLRGEAFF. Full variable domain (outside the CDR3, taken from reference TRBV7-2 and TRBJ1-1): GAGVSQSPSNKVTEKGKDVELRCDPISGHTALYWYRQSLGQGLEFLIYFQGNSAPDKSGLPSDRFSAERTGGSVSTLTIQRTQQEDSAVYLCASSYLLRGEAFFGQGTRLTVV.